Detailed here is one TCR beta chain. Here immunoSEQ multiplex PCR was the method, and the copy in TCRdb shows in-frame clones only, minus some. The repertoire holds over 80,000 clones, with about four fifths as singletons. This CDR3 region has 13 residues. The germline V gene encodes CDR1 ENHRY and CDR2 SYGVKD. Trimming left V 6 bases short and J 3 bases short, with 11 bases between. The record originates from a study of blood T cell repertoires in COVID-19. Study as a whole: Whether acute or convalescent, the COVID-19 samples came from the United States, Italy and Spain. T cells, B-cell-depleted T cells, or PBMCs provided the cDNA or gDNA that served as material.

The TCR comes from a woman of 80 years or more with active or convalescent COVID-19. The sequenced sample consisted of peripheral blood. The rearrangement links TRBV10-3 to TRBJ1-2; D gene uncertain. The CDR3 region has the DNA TGTGCCATCAGACCGGAGAGAGACTATGGCTACACCTTC. Protein sequence: CAIRPERDYGYTF.